Presented here are 17 T cell receptor beta chains from one specimen sequenced in a study of OX40 agonist ivuxolimab in advanced cancers. Sequenced by immunoSEQ multiplex PCR; TCRdb stores in-frame clones only, minus some. The sample yields some 150,000 clones, about nine tenths seen once. Here the sequenced sample was CD4+ or CD8+ T cells sorted from blood, taken in a trial of the OX40 agonist ivuxolimab. The receptor source for this set is an adult with an advanced solid tumor such as melanoma, head and neck, liver or kidney cancer.

The chain employs TRBV4-2 and TRBJ1-2; D is uncertain. The germline CDR1 and CDR2 sequences are LGHNA and YNFKEQ. With 0 bases removed from V and 3 bases from J, the gap between germline ends came to 14 bases. The CDR3 totals 16 residues. The CDR3: CASSQDLLAGYYGYTF. The CDR3 DNA reads TGTGCCAGCAGCCAAGATCTCCTTGCAGGCTACTATGGCTACACCTTC.

This clone was seen only once. The chain couples TRBV6-5 to TRBJ2-4; possibly TRBD1 or TRBD2 for D (5 bases each). CDR3 length: 14 amino acids. V shed 6 bases and J shed 7 bases, with 16 bases lying between them. Germline CDR1 is MNHEY and CDR2 is SVGAGI. CDR3 in DNA: TGTGCCAGCAGCCCTGTTTCGGGGCCGAACATTCAGTACTTC. Its protein product is CASSPVSGPNIQYF.

Notes on this clone: This CDR3 is also generated by other DNA sequences in the sample. The chain employs TRBV27 and TRBJ2-7, with 9 bases fitting TRBD2. The germline V gene encodes CDR1 MNHEY and CDR2 SMNVEV (reference sequence). The CDR3 consists of 14 residues. J was trimmed by 2 bases and V by 6 bases; bases with no gene match: 5. CDR3 nucleotide sequence: TGTGCCAGCAGCTTTGTAGCGGGAGCCTACGAGCAGTACTTC. Its translation is CASSFVAGAYEQYF.

The chain combines TRBV7-2 with TRBJ2-5; D unclear. CDR1 and CDR2 from the germline V gene are SGHTA and FQGNSA. The CDR3 consists of 12 residues. V shed 5 bases and J shed 3 bases, with 7 bases lying between them. CDR3 bases: TGTGCCAGCAGCCCAACAGAAGAGACCCAGTACTTC. It specifies CASSPTEETQYF.

CDR3 sequence: CASSSGQGANEQFF. CDR3 sequence (DNA): TGTGCCAGCAGTTCTGGACAGGGGGCCAATGAGCAGTTCTTC. The V and J genes are TRBV6-5 and TRBJ2-1; 11 bases agree with TRBD1. Germline CDR1 and CDR2: MNHEY and SVGAGI. V lost 4 bases, J lost 6 bases, and 2 bases stayed unmatched. The CDR3 is made up of 14 amino acids.

This rearrangement joins TRBV2 to TRBJ2-1; D unresolved. Germline V gene lookup returns CDR1 SNHLY and CDR2 FYNNEI. The V gene lost 4 bases and the J gene lost 7 bases, with 17 bases spanning the gap. CDR3 size: 15 residues. CDR3 amino acids: CASSGSLGFGNEQFF. As DNA, the CDR3 is TGTGCCAGCAGTGGCAGTTTGGGGTTCGGTAATGAGCAGTTCTTC.

J is TRBJ2-2 and V is TRBV18; the D gene is possibly TRBD1 (6 bases). Germline-derived CDR1 and CDR2 are KGHSH and LQKENI. The CDR3 covers 15 residues. Trimming left V 3 bases short and J 1 base short, with 9 bases between. The DNA of the CDR3 is TGTGCCAGCTCACCCCCGGGACAGAACACCGGGGAGCTGTTTTTT. Protein: CASSPPGQNTGELFF.

V and J are TRBV27 and TRBJ1-3, with no clear D. Germline assignment: CDR1 MNHEY and CDR2 SMNVEV (reference sequence). V dropped 4 bases and J dropped 4 bases, with 20 bases sitting between them. The CDR3 has 17 amino acids. CDR3 region: CASSSSRTGNFGNTIYF. DNA for the CDR3: TGTGCCAGCAGTTCCAGCAGGACCGGGAATTTCGGAAACACCATATATTTT.

This clone was picked up one time. J is TRBJ1-5 and V is TRBV4-1; D is perhaps TRBD1 (5 bases). The germline V gene encodes CDR1 MGHRA and CDR2 YSYEKL. The CDR3 covers 16 residues. The germline V and J ends were trimmed by 3 bases and 1 base, with 13 bases remaining between them. The CDR3 region is CASSHPSRGSNQPQHF. CDR3 DNA: TGCGCCAGCAGCCACCCCTCCCGGGGCAGCAATCAGCCCCAGCATTTT.

This clone appeared once. CDR3 residues: CASSLITGTNEKLFF. CDR3 bases: TGCGCCAGCAGCTTGATCACAGGAACAAATGAAAAACTGTTTTTT. This chain uses TRBV5-1 with TRBJ1-4; the D gene is possibly TRBD1 (5 bases). V lost 1 base, J lost 5 bases, and 12 bases lay in between. Germline CDR1 and CDR2: SGHRS and YFSETQ. The CDR3 spans 15 residues. Full variable domain (remainder filled in from reference TRBV5-1 and TRBJ1-4): KAGVTQTPRYLIKTRGQQVTLSCSPISGHRSVSWYQQTPGQGLQFLFEYFSETQRNKGNFPGRFSGRQFSNSRSEMNVSTLELGDSALYLCASSLITGTNEKLFFGSGTQLSVL.

The genes are TRBV5-1 and TRBJ2-7; 7 nucleotides match TRBD1. The V and J ends lost 1 base and 7 bases, in that order; junction bases with no gene match: 8. Germline V gives CDR1 SGHRS, CDR2 YFSETQ. This CDR3 spans 14 amino acids. CDR3 DNA sequence: TGCGCCAGCAGCTTGATGACAGGGTCTAGGGAGCAGTACTTC. Residues: CASSLMTGSREQYF.

This rearrangement joins TRBV5-4 to TRBJ2-7, with D possibly TRBD1 on 6 matching bases. Between the trimmed V and J ends, which lost 0 bases and 4 bases, there was a span of 11 bases. CDR3 length equals 14 residues. Per the germline V gene, CDR1 is SGHNT and CDR2 is YYREEE (reference sequence). CDR3 residues: CASSLVGGTYEQYF. CDR3 DNA sequence: TGTGCCAGCAGCTTGGTTGGGGGCACTTACGAGCAGTACTTC.

The rearrangement uses TRBV7-2 and TRBJ1-1; 7 bases agree with TRBD1. Germline values: CDR1 SGHTA, CDR2 FQGNSA. The CDR3 loop spans 14 amino acids. After removal of 2 bases from V and 1 base from J, the junction contained 1 base not matched to a gene. The CDR3 region has the DNA TGTGCCAGCAGCTTAAGGACAGGGAACACTGAAGCTTTCTTT. This codes for CASSLRTGNTEAFF.

The rearrangement links TRBV6-5 to TRBJ1-6, with D perhaps TRBD1 (5 bases). CDR3 length: 14 amino acids. Trimming took off 3 bases at V and 7 bases at J, with 10 bases between the two ends. The germline CDR1 and CDR2 sequences are MNHEY and SVGAGI. The CDR3 DNA sequence: TGTGCCAGCAGTTATCAGGGAGTGAATTCACCCCTCCACTTT. Amino acids: CASSYQGVNSPLHF.

The V gene is TRBV28, the J gene TRBJ1-4; D is ambiguous. Trimming shortened V by 2 bases and J by 10 bases, and 5 bases separated the two germline ends. This CDR3 has 11 residues. CDR1 and CDR2 (germline): MDHEN, SYDVKM. CDR3 region: CASSLPRKLFF. The CDR3 DNA is TGTGCCAGCAGTTTACCGCGAAAACTGTTTTTT.

The chain employs TRBV5-1 and TRBJ1-5; D not resolved. V lost 0 bases and J 3 bases, leaving 7 bases between the germline ends. The length of the CDR3 is 14 residues. Germline V gives CDR1 SGHRS, CDR2 YFSETQ. CDR3 protein: CASSLGQDNQPQHF. DNA of the CDR3: TGCGCCAGCAGCTTGGGGCAGGACAATCAGCCCCAGCATTTT. Supplemented by reference TRBV5-1 and TRBJ1-5, the full variable domain reads KAGVTQTPRYLIKTRGQQVTLSCSPISGHRSVSWYQQTPGQGLQFLFEYFSETQRNKGNFPGRFSGRQFSNSRSEMNVSTLELGDSALYLCASSLGQDNQPQHFGDGTRLSIL.

The chain recombines TRBV12-5 with TRBJ2-7; D might be TRBD2 (5 bases). From germline, CDR1 is LGHNT and CDR2 FRNRAP. This CDR3 contains 13 residues. V was shortened by 6 bases and J by 4 bases, with 13 bases between the two germline ends. The CDR3 nucleotides read TGTGCTAGTGGCTTAGGGAGTAGGTACGAGCAGTACTTC. This codes for CASGLGSRYEQYF.